Only a few counts were recorded for the clone carrying this TCR beta chain. Antigen unknown. These data belong to a study of somatic mutations in cytotoxic T cells in rheumatoid arthritis. About the research overall: There were some V beta antibody-stained T-cell populations flow-sorted at nearly 100% purity, and these included V beta1+ cells sequenced for TCRB. Study outcomes and limitations: Clonality of CD8+ cells rose with age in rheumatoid arthritis patients but not healthy controls.

Researchers isolated CD4+ and CD8+ cells by positive magnetic bead selection and then checked their purity by flow cytometry. CDR1 is LNHDA, CDR2 SQIVND, per germline (reference sequence). The CDR3 consists of 13 residues. V was clipped by 5 bases and J by 3 bases, with 8 bases between them. The authors' processing: Matches to published virus-specific TCRB sequences were rare among patient CD8+ clones larger than 1%. Only in-frame clones appear in the TCRdb table, and some are missing; sequencing was by immunoSEQ multiplex PCR. For V, J and clone size, that table is used; D and trimming come from the DNA. The table lists roughly 5,000 clones, around 80% of them singletons.

The receptor was isolated from an adult with rheumatoid arthritis. This chain joins TRBV19 and TRBJ1-5; D is undetermined. Sequences were obtained from CD8+ T cells sorted from blood. CDR3 in amino acids: CASSLWNNQPQHF. In nucleotides, the CDR3 is TGTGCCAGTAGTCTGTGGAACAATCAGCCCCAGCATTTT.